Each of the 13 T cell receptor beta chains below was sequenced from the same sample in a study of cytomegalovirus exposure and HLA in healthy donors. With 60 Vbeta and 13 Jbeta primers, the PCR was carried out. Method: immunoSEQ multiplex PCR; TCRdb's copy keeps in-frame clones and lacks some. The table shows about 170,000 clones, with under 75% occurring only once. Sequenced sample: PBMCs. These receptors came from a man in his forties in good health and CMV-seropositive.

V usage is TRBV19 and J usage is TRBJ2-1; D not certain. V was trimmed by 3 bases and J by 10 bases, leaving 10 bases between them. Germline CDR1 and CDR2: LNHDA and SQIVND (reference sequence). This CDR3 has 12 residues. CDR3: CASSMGQREQFF. CDR3 DNA: TGTGCCAGTAGTATGGGCCAAAGGGAGCAGTTCTTC. The full variable domain, completed using reference TRBV19 and TRBJ2-1, is DGGITQSPKYLFRKEGQNVTLSCEQNLNHDAMYWYRQDPGQGLRLIYYSQIVNDFQKGDIAEGYSVSREKKESFPLTVTSAQKNPTAFYLCASSMGQREQFFGPGTRLTVL.

This clone was detected a few times. V is TRBV30 and J is TRBJ1-1, with 7 bases lining up with TRBD1. CDR1 and CDR2 (germline): GTSNPN, SVGIG (reference sequence). CDR3 size: 16 residues. The V gene end was trimmed by 0 bases and the J gene end by 0 bases; junction bases not matched to a gene: 7. The CDR3 DNA sequence: TGTGCCTGGAGTGTGGGACAGTTAATTATGAACACTGAAGCTTTCTTT. Translation: CAWSVGQLIMNTEAFF.

This chain joins TRBV2 and TRBJ1-6; D not certain. Germline CDR1 and CDR2: SNHLY and FYNNEI. This CDR3 region has 14 residues. V was shortened by 6 bases and J by 0 bases, with 6 bases between the two germline ends. This chain's CDR3 is CASRGLSYNSPLHF. DNA for the CDR3: TGTGCCAGCAGGGGCCTCTCCTATAATTCACCCCTCCACTTT.

This clone was observed once. This chain links TRBV4-3 with TRBJ2-5; weak D call: TRBD1 (6 bases). The CDR3 loop spans 14 amino acids. Germline V gene data show CDR1 as LGHNA and CDR2 as YSLEER. The V and J ends lost 1 base and 7 bases respectively, with 13 bases between them. For the CDR3, the DNA is TGCGCCAGCAGCCAAGGGACAGCCCTCGGGACCCAGTACTTC. Translation gives CASSQGTALGTQYF.

The chain combines TRBV4-3 with TRBJ1-4; D gene unclear. The germline V gene has CDR1 LGHNA and CDR2 YSLEER. Trimming shortened V by 3 bases and J by 10 bases, and 21 bases separated the two germline ends. The CDR3 covers 16 residues. The CDR3 sequence is CASSQSYPGLGGKLFF. The CDR3 DNA sequence: TGCGCCAGCAGCCAGAGCTACCCGGGCCTTGGAGGAAAACTGTTTTTT.

The rearrangement joins TRBV9 to TRBJ1-1; TRBD1 is a possible D gene (5 bases). The CDR3 length is 18 residues. Trimming removed 4 bases at V and 3 bases at J, with 25 bases between. Per the germline V gene, CDR1 is SGDLS and CDR2 is YYNGEE. The CDR3 here is CASSPRGGAITGDTEAFF. CDR3 in DNA: TGTGCCAGCAGCCCCCGAGGAGGGGCGATCACGGGGGACACTGAAGCTTTCTTT.

Notes on this clone: Sequence at one end of the junction differs from germline and may be a read error. This specimen includes other DNA sequences encoding the same CDR3. This chain joins TRBV4-1 and TRBJ1-2; the match to TRBD1 covers 10 bases. CDR1 is MGHRA and CDR2 is YSYEKL in the germline V gene. This CDR3 spans 20 amino acids. CDR3 DNA: TGCGCTAGCAGCCAGTTTCATCCGGGACAGGGGAACTTACTTAACTATGGCTACACCTTC. This translates into CASSQFHPGQGNLLNYGYTF.

This chain connects TRBV18 to TRBJ1-1; D is unclear. The CDR3 runs 16 residues. Germline V lookup: CDR1 KGHSH, CDR2 LQKENI. Trimming stripped 6 bases from V and 0 bases from J, with 17 bases between. CDR3 protein: CASSMGQSAMNTEAFF. The DNA of the CDR3 is TGTGCCAGCTCCATGGGCCAGTCTGCTATGAACACTGAAGCTTTCTTT.

The J gene is TRBJ2-5, the V gene TRBV7-6, with 7 bases identical to TRBD2. This CDR3 contains 15 residues. CDR1 is SGHVS, CDR2 FNYEAQ, per germline. Trimming removed 2 bases from V and 2 bases from J; junction bases left unmatched: 5. The CDR3 DNA reads TGTGCCAGCAGCTTATCCGGGACTATTCAAGAGACCCAGTACTTC. It translates to CASSLSGTIQETQYF.

V usage is TRBV11-2 and J usage is TRBJ2-1; the match to TRBD2 covers 9 bases. The CDR3 spans 17 residues. The V gene's germline CDR1 is SGHAT and CDR2 FQNNGV. The V gene end was trimmed by 3 bases and the J gene end by 5 bases; junction bases not matched to a gene: 11. The CDR3 spells CASSFPSSGALNNEQFF. The CDR3 DNA follows: TGTGCCAGCAGCTTCCCCTCTAGCGGGGCCCTTAACAATGAGCAGTTCTTC.

The V gene is TRBV14, the J gene TRBJ2-2; TRBD1 matches 7 bases. V lost 2 bases and J lost 2; bases outside the gene matches: 5. Germline V gives CDR1 SGHDN, CDR2 FVKESK. The CDR3 has 16 amino acids. This CDR3 reads CASSQTGVINTGELFF. In DNA form, the CDR3 reads TGTGCCAGCAGCCAAACAGGGGTTATAAACACCGGGGAGCTGTTTTTT.

The chain is built from TRBV6-1 and TRBJ1-5, with a weak D call TRBD1 (6 bases). CDR1 is MNHNS, CDR2 SASEGT, per germline. The CDR3 extends over 15 amino acids. Trimming took off 2 bases at V and 6 bases at J, with 14 bases between the two ends. CDR3 DNA: TGTGCCAGCAGTGAAAGGGGGGGTTCAGGTCAGCCCCAGCATTTT. This sequence encodes CASSERGGSGQPQHF.

This clone was seen only once. V and J are TRBV29-1 and TRBJ1-1; D is perhaps TRBD1 (6 bases). V was trimmed by 4 bases and J by 1 base, leaving 19 bases between them. The CDR3 sequence is 16 residues long. Germline CDR1 reads SQVTM; CDR2 reads ANQGSEA. In DNA, the CDR3 is TGCAGCGTTGCGAGGGGGAAGCCTTTTGGGAACACTGAAGCTTTCTTT. This gives the protein CSVARGKPFGNTEAFF.